Sequencing of this T cell receptor (beta chain) was carried out in a study of shared clonotypes between healthy human individuals. Study-level background: Each donor's CD4 naive and CD4 memory cells filled three plates apiece, CD8 naive two, and CD8 memory one.

The CDR3 totals 16 residues. Germline CDR1 reads SEHNR; CDR2 reads FQNEAQ (reference sequence). Trimming took off 1 base at V and 4 bases at J, with 14 bases between the two ends. The study ran the assay at deep level. The assay was immunoSEQ multiplex PCR, and TCRdb's table has in-frame clones only and misses some. The data show about 1.5 million clones, around 98% seen once. Sequenced sample: naive CD4+ T cells sorted from blood. Subset described: CD45RA+ positively selected. This sequence was found in a man between 25 and 39 years old in good health. The rearrangement joins TRBV7-9 to TRBJ2-1; D not certain. CDR3 sequence: CASSLGATRRYNEQFF. In DNA form, the CDR3 reads TGTGCCAGCAGCTTAGGGGCCACAAGAAGATACAATGAGCAGTTCTTC.